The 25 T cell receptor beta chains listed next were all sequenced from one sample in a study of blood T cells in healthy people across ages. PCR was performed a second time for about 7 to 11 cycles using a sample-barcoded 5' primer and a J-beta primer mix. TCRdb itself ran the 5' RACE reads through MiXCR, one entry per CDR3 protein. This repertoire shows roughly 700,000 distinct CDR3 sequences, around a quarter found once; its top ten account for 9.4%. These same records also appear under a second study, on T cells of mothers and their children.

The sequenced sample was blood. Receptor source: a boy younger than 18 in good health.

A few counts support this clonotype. CDR3 nucleotide sequence: TGCGCCAGCAGCCCCACAAGGGGCCCAGCGGGGGGGTCCGGGGAGCTGTTTTTT. It is translated as CASSPTRGPAGGSGELFF. The chain combines TRBV4-3 with TRBJ2-2; 10 bases are a match to TRBD2. Per the germline V gene, CDR1 is LGHNA and CDR2 is YSLEER. This CDR3 contains 18 residues. The V segment lost 4 bases and the J segment 6 bases; nucleotides outside the gene matches: 14.

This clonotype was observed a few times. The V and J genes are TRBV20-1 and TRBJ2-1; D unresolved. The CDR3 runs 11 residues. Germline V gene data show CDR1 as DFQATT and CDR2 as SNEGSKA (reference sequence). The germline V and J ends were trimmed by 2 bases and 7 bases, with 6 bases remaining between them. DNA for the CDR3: TGCAGTGCTAGACCCGAAAATGAGCAGTTCTTC. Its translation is CSARPENEQFF.

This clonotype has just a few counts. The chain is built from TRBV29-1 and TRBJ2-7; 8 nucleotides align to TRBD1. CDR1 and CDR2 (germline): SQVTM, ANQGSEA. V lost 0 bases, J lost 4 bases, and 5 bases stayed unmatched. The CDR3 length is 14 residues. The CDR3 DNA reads TGCAGCGTTGAAGATCGGACAGGGCGGTACGAGCAGTACTTC. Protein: CSVEDRTGRYEQYF.

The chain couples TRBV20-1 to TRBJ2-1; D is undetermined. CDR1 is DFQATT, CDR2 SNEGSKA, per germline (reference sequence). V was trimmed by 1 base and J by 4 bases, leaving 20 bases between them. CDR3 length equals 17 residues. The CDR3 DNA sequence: TGCAGTGCTAGAGCCCTCGGAGTAGCCCCGTCTTACAATGAGCAGTTCTTC. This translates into CSARALGVAPSYNEQFF.

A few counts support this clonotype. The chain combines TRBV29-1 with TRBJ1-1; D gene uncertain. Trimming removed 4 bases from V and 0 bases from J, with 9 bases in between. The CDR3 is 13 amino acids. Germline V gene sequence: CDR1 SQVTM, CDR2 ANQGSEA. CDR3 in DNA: TGCAGCGTTGTTCGGCTCATGAACACTGAAGCTTTCTTT. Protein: CSVVRLMNTEAFF.

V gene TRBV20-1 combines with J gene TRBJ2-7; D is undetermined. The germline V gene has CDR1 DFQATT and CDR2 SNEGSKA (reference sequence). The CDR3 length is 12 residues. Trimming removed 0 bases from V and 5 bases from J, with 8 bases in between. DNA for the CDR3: TGCAGTGCTAGAGATATTACAGACGAGCAGTACTTC. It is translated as CSARDITDEQYF.

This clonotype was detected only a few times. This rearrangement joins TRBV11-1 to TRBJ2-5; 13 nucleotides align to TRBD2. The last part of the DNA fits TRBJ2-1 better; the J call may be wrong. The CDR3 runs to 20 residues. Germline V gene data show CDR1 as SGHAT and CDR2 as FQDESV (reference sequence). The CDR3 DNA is TGTGCCAGCAGCCCTCTAGGACTAGCGGGGGATTATCAAAATTACAATGAGCAGTTCTTC. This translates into CASSPLGLAGDYQNYNEQFF.

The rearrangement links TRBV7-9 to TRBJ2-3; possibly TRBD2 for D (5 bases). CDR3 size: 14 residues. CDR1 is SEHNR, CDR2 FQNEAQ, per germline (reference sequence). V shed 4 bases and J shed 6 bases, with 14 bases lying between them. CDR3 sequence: CASSWRSVADTQYF. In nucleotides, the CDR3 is TGTGCCAGCAGCTGGAGGTCGGTCGCGGATACGCAGTATTTT.

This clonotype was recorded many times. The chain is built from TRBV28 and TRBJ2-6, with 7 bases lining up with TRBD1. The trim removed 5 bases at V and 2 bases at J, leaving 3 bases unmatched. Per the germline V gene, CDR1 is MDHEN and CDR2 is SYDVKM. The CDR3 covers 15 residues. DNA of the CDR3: TGTGCCAGCAGTCCGACAGGGACTGGGGCCAACGTCCTGACTTTC. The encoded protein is CASSPTGTGANVLTF.

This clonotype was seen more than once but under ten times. The CDR3 DNA reads TGTGCCAGCAGCTTAGTAGCAGCACCTAGCTCCTACGAGCAGTACTTC. As protein: CASSLVAAPSSYEQYF. This sequence joins TRBV7-2 and TRBJ2-7; D remains unclear. This CDR3 has 16 amino acids. The V and J ends lost 1 base and 0 bases respectively, with 13 bases between them. Germline CDR1 is SGHTA and CDR2 is FQGNSA. Looking up the rest from reference TRBV7-2 and TRBJ2-7 gives the full variable domain: GAGVSQSPSNKVTEKGKDVELRCDPISGHTALYWYRQSLGQGLEFLIYFQGNSAPDKSGLPSDRFSAERTGGSVSTLTIQRTQQEDSAVYLCASSLVAAPSSYEQYFGPGTRLTVT.

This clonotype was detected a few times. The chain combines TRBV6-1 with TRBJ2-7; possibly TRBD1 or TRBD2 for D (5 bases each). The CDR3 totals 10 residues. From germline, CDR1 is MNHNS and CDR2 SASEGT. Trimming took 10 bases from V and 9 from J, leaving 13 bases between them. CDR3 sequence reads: CATTGHGQYF. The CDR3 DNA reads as TGTGCCACGACGGGGCACGGGCAGTACTTC.

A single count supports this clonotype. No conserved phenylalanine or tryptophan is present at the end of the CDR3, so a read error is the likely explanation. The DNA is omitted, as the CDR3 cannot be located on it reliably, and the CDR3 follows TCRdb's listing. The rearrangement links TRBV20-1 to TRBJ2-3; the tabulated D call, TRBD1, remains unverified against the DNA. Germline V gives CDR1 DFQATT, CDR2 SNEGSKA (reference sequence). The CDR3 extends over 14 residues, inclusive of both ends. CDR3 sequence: CSAQRQGRLDEQYL.

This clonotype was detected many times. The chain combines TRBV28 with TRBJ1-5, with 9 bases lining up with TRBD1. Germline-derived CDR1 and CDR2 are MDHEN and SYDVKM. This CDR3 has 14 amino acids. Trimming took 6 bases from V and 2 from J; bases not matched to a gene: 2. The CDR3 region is CASRRTGGNQPQHF. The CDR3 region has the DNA TGTGCCAGCAGACGGACAGGGGGCAATCAGCCCCAGCATTTT.

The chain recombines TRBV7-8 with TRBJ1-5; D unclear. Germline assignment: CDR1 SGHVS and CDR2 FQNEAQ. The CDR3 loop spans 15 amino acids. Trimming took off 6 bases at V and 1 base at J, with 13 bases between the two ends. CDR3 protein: CASSHGPGSNQPQHF. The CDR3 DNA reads TGTGCCAGCAGTCATGGTCCGGGAAGCAATCAGCCCCAGCATTTT.

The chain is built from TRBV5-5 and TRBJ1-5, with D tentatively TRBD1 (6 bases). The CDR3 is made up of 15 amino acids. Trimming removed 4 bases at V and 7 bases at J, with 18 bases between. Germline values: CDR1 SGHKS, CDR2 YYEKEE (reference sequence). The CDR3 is CASSRGSGAEQPQHF. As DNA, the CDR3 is TGTGCCAGCAGCCGGGGGTCGGGGGCAGAACAGCCCCAGCATTTT.

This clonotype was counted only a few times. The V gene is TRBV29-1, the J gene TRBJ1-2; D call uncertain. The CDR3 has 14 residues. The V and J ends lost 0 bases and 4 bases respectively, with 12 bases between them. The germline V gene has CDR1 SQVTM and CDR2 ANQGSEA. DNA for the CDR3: TGCAGCGTTGAAGATCAGGATCTCCGCTATGGCTACACCTTC. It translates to CSVEDQDLRYGYTF.

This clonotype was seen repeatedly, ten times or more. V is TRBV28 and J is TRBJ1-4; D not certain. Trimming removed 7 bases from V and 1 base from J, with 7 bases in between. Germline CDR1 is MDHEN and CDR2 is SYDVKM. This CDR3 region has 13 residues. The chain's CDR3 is CASNARTNEKLFF. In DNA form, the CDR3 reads TGTGCCAGCAACGCAAGAACTAATGAAAAACTGTTTTTT.

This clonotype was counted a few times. The CDR3 coding sequence is TGTGCCAGCAGCCCCCCCCGAGCGGGGGGGGACAATGAGCAGTTCTTC. Residues: CASSPPRAGGDNEQFF. This rearrangement joins TRBV3-1 to TRBJ2-1, with 10 bases matching TRBD2. Germline V gene lookup returns CDR1 LGHDT and CDR2 YNNKEL (reference sequence). The CDR3 is 16 amino acids. Unmatched junction bases numbered 8, after V lost 4 bases and J lost 5 bases.

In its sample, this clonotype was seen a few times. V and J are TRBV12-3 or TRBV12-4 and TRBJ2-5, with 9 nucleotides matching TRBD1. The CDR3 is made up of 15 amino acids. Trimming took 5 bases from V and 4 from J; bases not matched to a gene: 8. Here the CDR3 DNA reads TGTGCCAGCAGTCCAGGGACAGGGCCACGAGAGACCCAGTACTTC. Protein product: CASSPGTGPRETQYF.

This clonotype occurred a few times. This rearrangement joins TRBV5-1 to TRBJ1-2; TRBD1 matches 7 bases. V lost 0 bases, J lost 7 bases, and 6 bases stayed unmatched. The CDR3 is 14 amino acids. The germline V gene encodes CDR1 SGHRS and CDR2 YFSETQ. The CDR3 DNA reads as TGCGCCAGCAGCTTGGACCGGGGACAGACTGGCTACACCTTC. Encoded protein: CASSLDRGQTGYTF.

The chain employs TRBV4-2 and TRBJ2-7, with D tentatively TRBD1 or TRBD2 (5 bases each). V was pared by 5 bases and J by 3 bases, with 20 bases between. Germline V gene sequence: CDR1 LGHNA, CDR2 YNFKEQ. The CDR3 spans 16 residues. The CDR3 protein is CASSESTAEGYYEQYF. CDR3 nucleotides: TGTGCCAGCAGCGAATCGACAGCCGAGGGGTACTACGAGCAGTACTTC.

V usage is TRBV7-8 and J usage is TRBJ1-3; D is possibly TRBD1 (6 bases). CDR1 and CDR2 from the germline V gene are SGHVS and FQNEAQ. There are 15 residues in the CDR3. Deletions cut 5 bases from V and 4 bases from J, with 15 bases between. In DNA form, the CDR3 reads TGTGCCAGCAGCATACAGGGATTCGACGGAAACACCATATATTTT. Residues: CASSIQGFDGNTIYF.

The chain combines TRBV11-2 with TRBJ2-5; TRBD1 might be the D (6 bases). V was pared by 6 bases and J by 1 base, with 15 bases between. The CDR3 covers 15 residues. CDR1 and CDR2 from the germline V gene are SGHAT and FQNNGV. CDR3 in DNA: TGTGCCAGCAGTTCATACAGGGACGGCCAAGAGACCCAGTACTTC. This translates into CASSSYRDGQETQYF.

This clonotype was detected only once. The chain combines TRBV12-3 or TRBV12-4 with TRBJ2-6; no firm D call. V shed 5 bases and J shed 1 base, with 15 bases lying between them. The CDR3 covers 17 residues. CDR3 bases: TGTGCCAGCAGTCACCCCTTCACGGAATCTGGGGCCAACGTCCTGACTTTC. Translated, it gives CASSHPFTESGANVLTF.

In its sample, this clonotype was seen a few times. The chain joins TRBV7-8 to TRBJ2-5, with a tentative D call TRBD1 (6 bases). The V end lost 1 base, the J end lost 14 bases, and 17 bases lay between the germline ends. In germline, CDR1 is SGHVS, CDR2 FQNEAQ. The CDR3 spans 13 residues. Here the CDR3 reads CASSLVGAGFGYF. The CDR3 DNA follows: TGTGCCAGCAGCTTAGTGGGGGCCGGGTTCGGTTACTTC.